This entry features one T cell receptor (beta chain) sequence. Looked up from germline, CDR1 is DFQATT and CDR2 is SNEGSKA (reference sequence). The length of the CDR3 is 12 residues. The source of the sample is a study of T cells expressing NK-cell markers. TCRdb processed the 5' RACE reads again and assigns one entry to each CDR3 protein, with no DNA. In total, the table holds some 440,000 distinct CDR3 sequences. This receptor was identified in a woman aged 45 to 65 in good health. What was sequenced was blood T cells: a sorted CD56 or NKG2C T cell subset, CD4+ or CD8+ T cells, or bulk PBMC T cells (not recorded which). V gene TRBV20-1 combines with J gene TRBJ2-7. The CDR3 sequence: CSARDPTGEQYF.